These 14 T cell receptor beta chains were sequenced from one sample in a study of OX40 agonist ivuxolimab in advanced cancers. The table came from immunoSEQ multiplex PCR; TCRdb's copy has only in-frame clones and leaves some out. The data contain about 58,000 clones, approximately 86% of them singletons. This specimen was CD4+ or CD8+ T cells sorted from blood, taken in a trial of the OX40 agonist ivuxolimab. The receptors here all came from an adult with an advanced solid tumor such as melanoma, head and neck, liver or kidney cancer.

V usage is TRBV7-2 and J usage is TRBJ2-7; 8 nucleotides line up with TRBD1. The CDR3 is 15 amino acids. The germline gives CDR1 SGHTA, CDR2 FQGNSA. V lost 3 bases, J lost 5 bases, and 9 bases stayed unmatched. The CDR3 reads CASSFWDRRQNEQYF. The CDR3, as DNA: TGTGCCAGCAGCTTTTGGGACAGGCGCCAGAACGAGCAGTACTTC.

The chain joins TRBV9 to TRBJ2-1; 10 bases line up with TRBD2. The CDR3 length is 15 residues. The germline CDR1 and CDR2 sequences are SGDLS and YYNGEE. V dropped 0 bases and J dropped 6; count of bases not matched to a gene: 3. The CDR3 coding sequence is TGTGCCAGCAGCGTAGTTAGCGGGGGGTTCAATGAGCAGTTCTTC. It encodes CASSVVSGGFNEQFF.

This clone was seen once. The chain combines TRBV18 with TRBJ2-7, with 9 bases lining up with TRBD1. The CDR3 consists of 16 residues. Looked up from germline, CDR1 is KGHSH and CDR2 is LQKENI. The V gene end was trimmed by 3 bases and the J gene end by 3 bases; junction bases not matched to a gene: 9. The CDR3 sequence: CASSPSDRGVNYEQYF. The CDR3 bases are TGTGCCAGCTCACCGTCAGACAGGGGGGTAAACTACGAGCAGTACTTC.

The gene calls are TRBV11-2 and TRBJ1-1, with TRBD1 matching 7 bases. The CDR3 has 16 residues. Germline loops: CDR1 SGHAT, CDR2 FQNNGV. J gave up 6 bases and V 5 bases, and 15 bases lay outside the gene matches. The chain's CDR3 is CASSPRQGGFRAEAFF. The CDR3, as DNA: TGTGCCAGCAGCCCGAGACAGGGTGGGTTCAGGGCTGAAGCTTTCTTT.

The rearrangement joins TRBV6-1 to TRBJ1-6; no clear D gene. The germline V gene has CDR1 MNHNS and CDR2 SASEGT. The CDR3 consists of 13 residues. Between the trimmed V and J ends, which lost 6 bases and 7 bases, there was a span of 10 bases. CDR3 DNA sequence: TGTGCCAGCAGAACAACCGAGAATTCACCCCTCCACTTT. Translation: CASRTTENSPLHF.

V usage is TRBV6-1 and J usage is TRBJ2-3, with D unresolved. Germline CDR1 reads MNHNS; CDR2 reads SASEGT. With 1 base removed from V and 1 base from J, the gap between germline ends came to 9 bases. The CDR3 has 15 amino acids. CDR3 loop: CASSEGWVGTDTQYF. Written as DNA, the CDR3 is TGTGCCAGCAGTGAAGGCTGGGTAGGCACAGATACGCAGTATTTT.

V gene TRBV7-2 combines with J gene TRBJ1-6; no definite D call. The germline V and J ends were trimmed by 5 bases and 17 bases, with 22 bases remaining between them. Germline V gene data show CDR1 as SGHTA and CDR2 as FQGNSA. There are 14 residues in the CDR3. The CDR3 is CASSPQRGDLRFHF. The CDR3, as DNA: TGTGCCAGCAGCCCCCAGCGGGGAGACCTTCGGTTCCACTTT.

This sequence joins TRBV6-5 and TRBJ1-1; tentative D call: TRBD1 (6 bases). The CDR3 runs to 15 residues. The germline V gene encodes CDR1 MNHEY and CDR2 SVGAGI. Deletions cut 0 bases from V and 6 bases from J, with 14 bases between. CDR3 region: CASSYSWQGMAEAFF. CDR3 DNA: TGTGCCAGCAGTTACTCGTGGCAGGGGATGGCTGAAGCTTTCTTT.

The rearrangement uses TRBV5-8 and TRBJ1-1; TRBD1 matches at 8 bases. This CDR3 spans 15 amino acids. The germline gives CDR1 SGHTS, CDR2 YDEGEE. The V segment lost 4 bases and the J segment 1 base; nucleotides outside the gene matches: 6. The CDR3 DNA reads TGTGCCAGCAGCCTTTCCGGGACAGGGAACACTGAAGCTTTCTTT. As protein: CASSLSGTGNTEAFF. The full variable domain, its missing parts supplied by reference TRBV5-8 and TRBJ1-1, is EAGVTQSPTHLIKTRGQQATLRCSPISGHTSVYWYQQALGLGLQFLLWYDEGEERNRGNFPPRFSGRQFPNYSSELNVNALELEDSALYLCASSLSGTGNTEAFFGQGTRLTVV.

V and J are TRBV18 and TRBJ1-1, with D uncertain. The germline V and J ends were trimmed by 4 bases and 6 bases, with 12 bases remaining between them. The V gene's germline CDR1 is KGHSH and CDR2 LQKENI. The CDR3 length is 13 residues. CDR3 DNA sequence: TGTGCCAGCTCACAGGACCAAGCGGCTGAAGCTTTCTTT. Its translation is CASSQDQAAEAFF.

The rearrangement links TRBV7-3 to TRBJ2-3; D may be TRBD1 (6 bases). Trimming left V 5 bases short and J 0 bases short, with 9 bases between. CDR1 is SGHTA and CDR2 is FQGTGA in the germline V gene. The CDR3 extends over 14 amino acids. The CDR3 loop is CASSRTASTDTQYF. CDR3 coding DNA: TGTGCCAGCAGCCGGACAGCTAGCACAGATACGCAGTATTTT.

This clone was counted once. In nucleotides, the CDR3 is TGCAGCGTCCAGGGGGCGCCCAATGAAAAACTGTTTTTT. Protein product: CSVQGAPNEKLFF. The V call is TRBV29-1, the J call TRBJ1-4; 8 positions agree with TRBD1. CDR1 and CDR2 from the germline V gene are SQVTM and ANQGSEA. Trimming removed 6 bases from V and 5 bases from J; junction bases left unmatched: 5. The CDR3 has 13 amino acids.

This clone was counted between two and nine times. The chain combines TRBV7-9 with TRBJ1-2; tentative D call: TRBD1 (5 bases). This CDR3 spans 16 amino acids. Per the germline V gene, CDR1 is SEHNR and CDR2 is FQNEAQ (reference sequence). V shed 1 base and J shed 2 bases, with 14 bases lying between them. CDR3 in DNA: TGTGCCAGCAGCTTAGGATCTGGGGCGGCGAACTATGGCTACACCTTC. This codes for CASSLGSGAANYGYTF. Filled out from reference TRBV7-9 and TRBJ1-2, the complete variable domain reads DTGVSQNPRHKITKRGQNVTFRCDPISEHNRLYWYRQTLGQGPEFLTYFQNEAQLEKSRLLSDRFSAERPKGSFSTLEIQRTEQGDSAMYLCASSLGSGAANYGYTFGSGTRLTVV.

In this sample, this clone turned up once. This sequence joins TRBV18 and TRBJ2-5; no definite D call. The CDR3 is 14 amino acids. Germline CDR1 and CDR2: KGHSH and LQKENI. Trimming took off 0 bases at V and 5 bases at J, with 10 bases between the two ends. As DNA, the CDR3 is TGTGCCAGCTCACCACCGCCGGGTGGGGAGACCCAGTACTTC. Amino acid sequence: CASSPPPGGETQYF.